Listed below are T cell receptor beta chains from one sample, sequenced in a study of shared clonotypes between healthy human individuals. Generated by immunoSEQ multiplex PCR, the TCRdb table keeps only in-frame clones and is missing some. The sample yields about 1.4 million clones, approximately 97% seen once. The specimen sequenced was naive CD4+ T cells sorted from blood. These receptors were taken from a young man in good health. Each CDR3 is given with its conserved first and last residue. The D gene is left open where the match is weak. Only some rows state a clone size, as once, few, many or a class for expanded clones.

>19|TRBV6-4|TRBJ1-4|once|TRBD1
TGTGCCAGCAGTGGTAATCCGGGACAGGGGCGTGCAACTAATGAAAAACTGTTTTTT
CASSGNPGQGRATNEKLFF
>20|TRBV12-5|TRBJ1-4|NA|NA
TGTGCTAGTGGTTTGGAATCGGCAGCTTGTACTACCACAACTAATGAAAAACTGTTTTTT
CASGLESAACTTTTNEKLFF
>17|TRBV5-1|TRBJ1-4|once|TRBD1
TGCGCCAGCAGCTTGGTCCCGGGACAGGTGGGGCGTGAAAAACTGTTTTTT
CASSLVPGQVGREKLFF
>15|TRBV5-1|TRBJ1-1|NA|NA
TGCGCCAGCAGCTTGGCTGCAGGGAAGAACACTGAAGCTTTCTTT
CASSLAAGKNTEAFF
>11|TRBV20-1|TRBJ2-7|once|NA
TGCAGTGCTAGAGATCGGTGGGAATGGTCCTTC
CSARDRWEWSF
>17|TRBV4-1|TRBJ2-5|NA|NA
TGCGCCAGCAGCCAAGAGACCCGATCCGAGGGGCGAGAGACCCAGTACTTC
CASSQETRSEGRETQYF
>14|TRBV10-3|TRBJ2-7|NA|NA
TGTGCCATCGCCGCGGGACGGACGGAATTCGAGCAGTACTTC
CAIAAGRTEFEQYF
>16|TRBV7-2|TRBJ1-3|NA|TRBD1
TGTGCCAGCAGCCCCCGACAGGGTATCTCTGGAAACACCATATATTTT
CASSPRQGISGNTIYF
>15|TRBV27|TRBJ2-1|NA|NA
TGTGCCACCATGCTGCCCAGGAGCTCCTACAATGAGCAGTTCTTC
CATMLPRSSYNEQFF
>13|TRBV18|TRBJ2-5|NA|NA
TGTGCCAGCTCACCTTCAAGCAGCGAGACCCAGTACTTC
CASSPSSSETQYF
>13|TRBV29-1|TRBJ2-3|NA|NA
TGCAGCGTTGCGGCGCACGGCCGGGATACGCAGTATTTT
CSVAAHGRDTQYF
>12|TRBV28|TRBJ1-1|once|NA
TGTGCCAGCAGTTCCTGGACGGTGGGCGCTTTCTTT
CASSSWTVGAFF
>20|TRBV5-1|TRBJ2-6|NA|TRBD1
TGCGCCAGCAGCTTGCGATTACCGGGACAGGGAAGCTCTGGGGCCAACGTCCTGACTTTC
CASSLRLPGQGSSGANVLTF
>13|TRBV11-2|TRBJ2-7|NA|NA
TGTGCCAGCAGCTTCCTTCTGGAATACGAGCAGTACTTC
CASSFLLEYEQYF
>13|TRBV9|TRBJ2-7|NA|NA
TGTGCCAGCAGCGTAAGTCAAAGTGACGAGCAGTACTTC
CASSVSQSDEQYF
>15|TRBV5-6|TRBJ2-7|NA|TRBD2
TGTGCCAGCAGCTTTCGAGGGACTAGCGGGGTAGAGCAGTACTTC
CASSFRGTSGVEQYF
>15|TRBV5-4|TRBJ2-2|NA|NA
TGTGCCAGCTCCCGGCAGGGGGGGGACACCGGGGAGCTGTTTTTT
CASSRQGGDTGELFF
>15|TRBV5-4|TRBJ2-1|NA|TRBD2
TGTGCCAGCAGCTCCGTGTCGGGAGGGAGCGATGAGCAGTTCTTC
CASSSVSGGSDEQFF
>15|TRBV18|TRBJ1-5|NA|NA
TGTGCCAGCTCACCAAGGGGCAGGTCAGATCAGCCCCAGCATTTT
CASSPRGRSDQPQHF
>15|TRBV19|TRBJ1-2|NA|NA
TGTGCCGCTTCTTCTCCCCGGCAGGGAAACTATGGCTACACCTTC
CAASSPRQGNYGYTF
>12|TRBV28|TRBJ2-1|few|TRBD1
TGTGCCAGCATAGGATCGAGAGGGGGCGAGTTCTTC
CASIGSRGGEFF
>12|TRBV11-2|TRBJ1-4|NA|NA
TGTGCCAGCAGCTTTGTTAGTGAAAAACTGTTTTTT
CASSFVSEKLFF
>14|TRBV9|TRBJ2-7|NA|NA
TGTGCCAGCAGCGTACAGGGACATAGCTACGAGCAGTACTTC
CASSVQGHSYEQYF
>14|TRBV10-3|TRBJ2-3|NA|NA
TGTGCCATCAGTGACGCTGCTAGCACAGATACGCAGTATTTT
CAISDAASTDTQYF
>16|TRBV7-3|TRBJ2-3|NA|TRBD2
TGTGCCAGCAGCTTGGGGATTGGGAGGGGCACAGATACGCAGTATTTT
CASSLGIGRGTDTQYF
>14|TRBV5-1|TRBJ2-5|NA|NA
TGCGCCAGCAGCTTGGTAAAGGGACAAGAGACCCAGTACTTC
CASSLVKGQETQYF
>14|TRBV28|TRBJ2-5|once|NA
TGTGCCAGCAGTTTCAGTGAGGTTTTTGAGACCCAGTACTTC
CASSFSEVFETQYF
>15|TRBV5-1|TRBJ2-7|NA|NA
TGCGCCAGCAGCTTGCATGGAGGGGGCTCCTACGAGCAGTACTTC
CASSLHGGGSYEQYF
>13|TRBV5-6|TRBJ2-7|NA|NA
TGTGCCAGCAGCGTCAGTCTAGCAACCGAGCAGTACTTC
CASSVSLATEQYF
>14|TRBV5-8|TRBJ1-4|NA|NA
TGTGCCAGCAGCTCAGGGCGGGAAGCTGAAAAACTGTTTTTT
CASSSGREAEKLFF
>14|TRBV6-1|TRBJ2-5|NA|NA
TGTGCCAGCACCAAGGGTGGGGGCCAAGAGACCCAGTACTTC
CASTKGGGQETQYF
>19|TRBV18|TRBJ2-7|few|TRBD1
TGTGCCAGCTCACCGGACCGCGCGAGGGACAGGGCTCCAGCCTACGAGCAGTACTTC
CASSPDRARDRAPAYEQYF
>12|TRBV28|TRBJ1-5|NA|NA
TGTGCCAGCAGAAGGGACTTTCAGCCCCAGCATTTT
CASRRDFQPQHF
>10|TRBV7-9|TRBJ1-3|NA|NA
TGTGCCTACTCTGGAAACACCATATATTTT
CAYSGNTIYF
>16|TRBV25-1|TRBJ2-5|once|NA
TGTGCCAGCAGTGATTCCACCAGAGGGATCACGCAGACCCAGTACTTC
CASSDSTRGITQTQYF
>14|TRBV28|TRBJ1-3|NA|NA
TGTGCCAGCAGCCCCGATTGGAACGGAAACACCATATATTTT
CASSPDWNGNTIYF
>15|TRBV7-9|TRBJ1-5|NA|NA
TGTGCCAGCAGCTCGGGACATAGGGAGAATCAGCCCCAGCATTTT
CASSSGHRENQPQHF
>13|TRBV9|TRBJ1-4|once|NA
TGTGCCAGCAGCGTAGCTCCGGGAGAAAAACTGTTTTTT
CASSVAPGEKLFF
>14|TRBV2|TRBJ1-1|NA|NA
TGTGCCAGCAAATCTCAGGGGTTGGACACTGAAGCTTTCTTT
CASKSQGLDTEAFF
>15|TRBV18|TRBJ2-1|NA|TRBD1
TGTGCCAGCTCACCACCGGGGGACAGGGAAAATGAGCAGTTCTTC
CASSPPGDRENEQFF
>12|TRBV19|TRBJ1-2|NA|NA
TGTGCCAGTACAGGGCGCACTGATGGCTACACCTTC
CASTGRTDGYTF
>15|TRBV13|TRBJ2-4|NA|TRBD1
TGTGCCAGCAGCTTCAGGACAGGGTCCAAAAACATTCAGTACTTC
CASSFRTGSKNIQYF
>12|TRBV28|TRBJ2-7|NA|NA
TGTGCCAGCAGTTTACCCGGGTACGAGCAGTACTTC
CASSLPGYEQYF
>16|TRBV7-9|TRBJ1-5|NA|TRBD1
TGTGCCAGCAGCCCGCAGGGACAGGGTATAGGTCAGCCCCAGCATTTT
CASSPQGQGIGQPQHF
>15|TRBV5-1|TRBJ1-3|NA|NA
TGCGCCAGCAGTTCGGACAGTCACCCTGGAAACACCATATATTTT
CASSSDSHPGNTIYF
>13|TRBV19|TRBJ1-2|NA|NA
TGTGCCAGTAGTATCGAAGGCAAGGACGGCTACACCTTC
CASSIEGKDGYTF
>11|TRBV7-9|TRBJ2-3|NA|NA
TGTGCCAGCAGTGAGACCGATACGCAGTATTTT
CASSETDTQYF